The 29 T cell receptor beta chains presented below share a single source sample, sequenced in a study of human T cells and chemical hapten exposure. Time point here: pre-sensitization, week 0. Documented treatment: therapeutic diphenylcyclopropenone sensitization with weekly scalp DPC. TCRdb redid the calling of the RACE reads with MiXCR, one entry per CDR3 protein. The profile shows 180,000 or so distinct CDR3 sequences, roughly 30% of them singletons. Here the sequenced sample was whole blood, taken in connection with sensitization to the hapten diphenylcyclopropenone (DPC). All receptors come from a woman in her thirties with alopecia areata. Some clones in this sample may be carry-over from other donors' samples.

V and J are TRBV5-1 and TRBJ1-6; D is unclear. The germline gives CDR1 SGHRS, CDR2 YFSETQ. There are 13 residues in the CDR3. Trimming shortened V by 0 bases and J by 7 bases, and 5 bases separated the two germline ends. The CDR3 DNA reads as TGCGCCAGCAGCTTGGTCGGGAATTCACCCCTCCACTTT. Protein sequence: CASSLVGNSPLHF. Using reference TRBV5-1 and TRBJ1-6 for the parts outside the CDR3, the full variable domain is KAGVTQTPRYLIKTRGQQVTLSCSPISGHRSVSWYQQTPGQGLQFLFEYFSETQRNKGNFPGRFSGRQFSNSRSEMNVSTLELGDSALYLCASSLVGNSPLHFGNGTRLTVT.

The chain is built from TRBV6-2 or TRBV6-3 and TRBJ2-5, with D perhaps TRBD2 (7 bases). The CDR3 extends over 14 amino acids. In germline, CDR1 is MNHEY, CDR2 SVGEGT. V lost 4 bases and J lost 4, with 13 bases in between. This CDR3 reads CASSSEGGRETQYF. CDR3 sequence (DNA): TGTGCCAGCAGTTCGGAGGGGGGGCGAGAGACCCAGTACTTC.

This chain connects TRBV6-2 or TRBV6-3 to TRBJ2-1, with 12 bases matching TRBD1. Germline trimming cut 4 bases from V and 3 bases from J; bases unmatched to any gene: 10. This CDR3 spans 18 amino acids. CDR1 is MNHEY, CDR2 SVGEGT, per germline. CDR3 in amino acids: CASSSLGTGGWSYNEQFF. Here the CDR3 DNA reads TGTGCCAGCAGTTCGCTCGGGACAGGGGGCTGGAGCTACAATGAGCAGTTCTTC.

This sequence joins TRBV29-1 and TRBJ1-2; D might be TRBD1 (5 bases). V gave up 0 bases and J gave up 4 bases, with 15 bases separating them. CDR1 is SQVTM, CDR2 ANQGSEA, per germline. This CDR3 spans 15 amino acids. The CDR3: CSVEDLSGAIYGYTF. DNA of the CDR3: TGCAGCGTTGAAGATCTTAGTGGGGCAATCTATGGCTACACCTTC.

V and J are TRBV4-1 and TRBJ1-2; perhaps TRBD1 as D (6 bases). Trimming stripped 7 bases from V and 4 bases from J, with 22 bases between. The CDR3 is 16 amino acids. The germline V gene encodes CDR1 MGHRA and CDR2 YSYEKL. CDR3 protein: CASKPFRTAASYGYTF. CDR3 DNA: TGCGCCAGCAAACCGTTTCGGACAGCCGCTTCCTATGGCTACACCTTC.

The chain carries TRBV7-2 and TRBJ2-5; 10 bases match TRBD2. Germline loops: CDR1 SGHTA, CDR2 FQGNSA. With V trimmed by 3 bases and J by 2 bases, 0 bases remained unmatched. The CDR3 loop spans 14 amino acids. The CDR3 DNA is TGTGCCAGCAGCTTGACTAGCGGGCAAGAGACCCAGTACTTC. Encoded protein: CASSLTSGQETQYF.

This clonotype was counted a few times. The chain uses TRBV29-1 and TRBJ1-2; D gene unclear. The V gene lost 5 bases and the J gene lost 4 bases, with 11 bases spanning the gap. The CDR3 length is 12 residues. Germline V gives CDR1 SQVTM, CDR2 ANQGSEA. The CDR3: CSVTESLYGYTF. CDR3 nucleotides: TGCAGCGTTACGGAGAGCCTCTATGGCTACACCTTC.

This clonotype was seen a handful of times. The chain combines TRBV6-2 or TRBV6-3 with TRBJ2-1, with D perhaps assigned TRBD1 or TRBD2 (5 bases each). Trimming stripped 6 bases from V and 6 bases from J, with 15 bases between. Germline V gene data show CDR1 as MNHEY and CDR2 as SVGEGT. The CDR3 has 14 amino acids. CDR3 region: CASSRDGGLNEQFF. The CDR3, as DNA: TGTGCCAGCAGCCGGGACGGAGGACTCAATGAGCAGTTCTTC.

The chain uses TRBV4-2 and TRBJ2-7, with D possibly TRBD2 on 6 matching bases. V shed 4 bases and J shed 6 bases, with 22 bases lying between them. The CDR3 is 16 residues long. Germline CDR1 and CDR2: LGHNA and YNFKEQ. The CDR3 spells CASSPAGFGGRAEQYF. CDR3 bases: TGTGCCAGCAGCCCAGCGGGCTTTGGGGGTAGGGCCGAGCAGTACTTC.

This clonotype showed up just a few times. This sequence joins TRBV20-1 and TRBJ2-4; D is perhaps TRBD1 or TRBD2 (6 bases each). Trimming took off 6 bases at V and 5 bases at J, with 17 bases between the two ends. The germline V gene has CDR1 DFQATT and CDR2 SNEGSKA (reference sequence). The CDR3 runs to 14 residues. The CDR3 here is CSAEVGGGQNIQYF. DNA of the CDR3: TGCAGTGCCGAAGTGGGGGGCGGTCAAAACATTCAGTACTTC.

This clonotype was seen more than once but under ten times. The CDR3 loop is CAWKTTEKVNYGYTF. The CDR3 DNA reads TGTGCCTGGAAAACCACCGAGAAGGTTAACTATGGCTACACCTTC. The V and J genes are TRBV30 and TRBJ1-2; D is unclear. CDR1 is GTSNPN and CDR2 is SVGIG in the germline V gene (reference sequence). Trimming left V 4 bases short and J 1 base short, with 16 bases between. The CDR3 is 15 amino acids.

The chain uses TRBV15 and TRBJ2-7; 7 bases are shared with TRBD1. The CDR3 has 15 residues. Germline V lookup: CDR1 LNHNV, CDR2 YYDKDF (reference sequence). V was clipped by 1 base and J by 6 bases; unmatched bases: 9. DNA for the CDR3: TGTGCCACCAGCAGAGGATATGACAGGGTCGCCGAGCAGTACTTC. Its protein is CATSRGYDRVAEQYF. Combining the CDR3 with reference TRBV15 and TRBJ2-7 gives the whole variable domain DAMVIQNPRYQVTQFGKPVTLSCSQTLNHNVMYWYQQKSSQAPKLLFHYYDKDFNNEADTPDNFQSRRPNTSFCFLDIRSPGLGDTAMYLCATSRGYDRVAEQYFGPGTRLTVT.

The rearrangement uses TRBV15 and TRBJ2-7; 8 bases are a match to TRBD1. This CDR3 has 14 amino acids. After removal of 4 bases from V and 1 base from J, the junction contained 3 bases not matched to a gene. Germline-derived CDR1 and CDR2 are LNHNV and YYDKDF (reference sequence). For the CDR3, the DNA is TGTGCCACCAGCACAGGGGGCACATCCTACGAGCAGTACTTC. Protein sequence: CATSTGGTSYEQYF.

This clonotype came up a few times. This sequence joins TRBV18 and TRBJ2-1; 9 nucleotides line up with TRBD1. Germline trimming cut 5 bases from V and 7 bases from J; bases unmatched to any gene: 3. This CDR3 is 13 amino acids long. Germline assignment: CDR1 KGHSH and CDR2 LQKENI. This CDR3 reads CASSGTGLNEQFF. The DNA for the CDR3 is TGTGCCAGCTCAGGGACAGGGCTGAATGAGCAGTTCTTC.

The rearrangement uses TRBV29-1 and TRBJ2-7; perhaps TRBD2 as D (6 bases). The CDR3 length is 12 residues. Deletions cut 6 bases from V and 5 bases from J, with 14 bases between. Germline V gene data show CDR1 as SQVTM and CDR2 as ANQGSEA. The CDR3 is CSVAEGSHEQYF. The CDR3 nucleotides are TGCAGCGTGGCGGAGGGGTCCCACGAGCAGTACTTC.

The table lists this clonotype with a few counts. Mismatch with germline at one junction end may stem from a read error. CDR3 bases: TGCAGCGCTGAAGTGACAGGGAACACTGAAGCTTTCTTT. Its protein product is CSAEVTGNTEAFF. The rearrangement uses TRBV29-1 and TRBJ1-1; a weak D match, TRBD1 (6 bases). This CDR3 has 13 amino acids. Germline values: CDR1 SQVTM, CDR2 ANQGSEA.

This clonotype was counted a few times. V usage is TRBV28 and J usage is TRBJ2-1; TRBD2 agrees at 14 bases. Germline values: CDR1 MDHEN, CDR2 SYDVKM. Losses at the gene ends were 11 bases for V and 9 bases for J; bases not matched to a gene: 6. The length of the CDR3 is 13 residues. The CDR3 nucleotides read TGTGCCGGGGGGACTAGCGGGAGATCTGAGCAGTTCTTC. Its translation is CAGGTSGRSEQFF.

The genes are TRBV20-1 and TRBJ2-7, with unresolved D. The germline V gene has CDR1 DFQATT and CDR2 SNEGSKA (reference sequence). The CDR3 is 16 residues long. Between the trimmed V and J ends, which lost 0 bases and 2 bases, there was a span of 17 bases. This chain's CDR3 is CSARDWSGPNPYEQYF. CDR3 in DNA: TGCAGTGCTAGAGATTGGTCAGGACCGAATCCCTACGAGCAGTACTTC.

The genes are TRBV6-5 and TRBJ1-5; D call uncertain. Trimming left V 3 bases short and J 2 bases short, with 11 bases between. The CDR3 extends over 15 amino acids. The germline V gene encodes CDR1 MNHEY and CDR2 SVGAGI. The CDR3 region is CASSYSFWGNQPQHF. DNA for the CDR3: TGTGCCAGCAGTTATTCCTTTTGGGGCAATCAGCCCCAGCATTTT.

At least ten counts were recorded for this clonotype. The rearrangement links TRBV29-1 to TRBJ2-1; 7 positions agree with TRBD1. The CDR3 consists of 15 residues. From germline, CDR1 is SQVTM and CDR2 ANQGSEA. J was trimmed by 8 bases and V by 6 bases; bases with no gene match: 16. This chain's CDR3 is CSVARRQGPEDEQFF. The DNA for the CDR3 is TGCAGCGTGGCCAGGAGACAGGGTCCAGAGGATGAGCAGTTCTTC.

This clonotype was counted a few times. The gene calls are TRBV6-5 and TRBJ2-2, with a possible D match to TRBD1 (5 bases). Per the germline V gene, CDR1 is MNHEY and CDR2 is SVGAGI. The CDR3 covers 12 residues. The germline V and J ends were trimmed by 11 bases and 4 bases, with 11 bases remaining between them. For the CDR3, the DNA is TGTGCCTCCAAGGGGTTCACCGGGGAGCTGTTTTTT. Amino acid sequence: CASKGFTGELFF.

This chain connects TRBV5-6 to TRBJ1-2; a weak D match, TRBD1 (5 bases). V was pared by 4 bases and J by 0 bases, with 10 bases between. This CDR3 comprises 14 residues. The germline V gene has CDR1 SGHDT and CDR2 YYEEEE. The CDR3 sequence: CASSVGRPNYGYTF. The CDR3 bases are TGTGCCAGCAGCGTGGGACGGCCTAACTATGGCTACACCTTC.

V and J are TRBV5-4 and TRBJ2-1; D remains unclear. Germline-derived CDR1 and CDR2 are SGHNT and YYREEE (reference sequence). V was pared by 3 bases and J by 2 bases, with 9 bases between. The CDR3 runs to 14 residues. Here the CDR3 reads CASSSTATYNEQFF. CDR3 in DNA: TGTGCCAGCAGCTCGACCGCGACCTACAATGAGCAGTTCTTC.

V gene TRBV28 combines with J gene TRBJ2-7; TRBD2 matches at 8 bases. Germline loops: CDR1 MDHEN, CDR2 SYDVKM. Unmatched junction bases numbered 11, after V lost 4 bases and J lost 0 bases. This CDR3 has 17 residues. CDR3 DNA sequence: TGTGCCAGCAGTTACGCAGGACTAGCACAGACCTCCTACGAGCAGTACTTC. Translating gives CASSYAGLAQTSYEQYF.

This clonotype appeared a few times. The CDR3 nucleotides read TGCAGCGTTGCACAGCTGTACCAAGAGACCCAGTACTTC. It encodes CSVAQLYQETQYF. The chain combines TRBV29-1 with TRBJ2-5; unclear D gene. CDR1 SQVTM and CDR2 ANQGSEA come from the germline V gene. This CDR3 has 13 amino acids. Trimming removed 4 bases at V and 0 bases at J, with 9 bases between.

This clonotype was counted a few times. The gene calls are TRBV9 and TRBJ2-3; D remains unclear. V was clipped by 4 bases and J by 3 bases, with 9 bases between them. The CDR3 totals 13 residues. Germline lookup yields CDR1 SGDLS and CDR2 YYNGEE. The CDR3 spells CASSPGDTDTQYF. The CDR3, as DNA: TGTGCCAGCAGCCCCGGAGATACAGATACGCAGTATTTT.

This chain links TRBV20-1 with TRBJ1-1; tentative D call: TRBD1 (6 bases). The V end was cut by 3 bases, the J end by 4 bases, with 9 bases between. Germline V lookup: CDR1 DFQATT, CDR2 SNEGSKA (reference sequence). The CDR3 is made up of 12 amino acids. CDR3 amino acids: CSASHRATEAFF. The CDR3 coding sequence is TGCAGTGCTAGTCACAGGGCCACTGAAGCTTTCTTT.

The CDR3 spells CASSSGAFYQPQHF. For the CDR3, the DNA is TGTGCCAGCAGTTCCGGGGCCTTCTATCAGCCCCAGCATTTT. This sequence joins TRBV6-2 or TRBV6-3 and TRBJ1-5; D may be TRBD1 (5 bases). Germline loops: CDR1 MNHEY, CDR2 SVGEGT. V was shortened by 4 bases and J by 5 bases, with 12 bases between the two germline ends. The CDR3 is made up of 14 amino acids.

This clonotype was observed a handful of times. CDR3 DNA: TGTGCCAGCAGCGTACTGGGACTAGCGGCCAACACCGGGGAGCTGTTTTTT. It translates to CASSVLGLAANTGELFF. The chain couples TRBV9 to TRBJ2-2; 11 nucleotides agree with TRBD2. The CDR3 is 17 amino acids. With V trimmed by 1 base and J by 2 bases, 4 bases remained unmatched. Germline values: CDR1 SGDLS, CDR2 YYNGEE.